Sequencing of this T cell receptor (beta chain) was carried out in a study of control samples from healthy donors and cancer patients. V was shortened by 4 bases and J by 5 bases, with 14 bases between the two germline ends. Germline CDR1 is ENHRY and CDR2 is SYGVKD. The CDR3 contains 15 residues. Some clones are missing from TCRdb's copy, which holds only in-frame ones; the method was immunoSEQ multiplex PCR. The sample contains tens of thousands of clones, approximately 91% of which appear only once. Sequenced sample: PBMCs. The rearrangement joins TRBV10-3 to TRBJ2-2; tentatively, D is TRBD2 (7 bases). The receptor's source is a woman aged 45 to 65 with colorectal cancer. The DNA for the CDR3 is TGTGCCATCAGTGCTCGGGGGGCGGGGACCGGGGAGCTGTTTTTT. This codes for CAISARGAGTGELFF.